Below, 14 T cell receptor beta chains from the same sample are listed, as sequenced in a study of T cell clonality in common variable immunodeficiency. Profiled with immunoSEQ multiplex PCR; TCRdb holds only in-frame clones, not every one. Recorded here are about 81,000 clones, none singletons. The source material was peripheral blood mononuclear cells. All receptors derive from a person aged 18 to 70 in good health.

This clone occurred many times. The CDR3 is cut off 3 residues early in the read; its end comes from the germline J gene. This chain connects TRBV5-1 to TRBJ2-5; 15 bases are shared with TRBD2. The CDR3 has 17 residues. Germline assignment: CDR1 SGHRS and CDR2 YFSETQ. Germline trimming cut 4 bases from V and 2 bases from J; bases unmatched to any gene: 6. The part of the CDR3 DNA that was read is TGCGCCAGCAGCACCGGACTAGCGGGAGGGTTACAAGAGACC. Protein product: CASSTGLAGGLQET. The whole CDR3 reads CASSTGLAGGLQETQYF.

In its sample, this clone was seen many times. The read halts 3 residues ahead of the CDR3 end, with the missing end drawn from the germline J gene. The chain is built from TRBV11-3 and TRBJ2-3; 7 positions agree with TRBD2. Germline CDR1 is SGHNT and CDR2 is YENEEA. The CDR3 has 15 residues. The ends lost 4 bases at V and 2 bases at J; junction bases unmatched: 6. CDR3: CASSSGTTFTDTQYF. The DNA read from the CDR3 is TGTGCCAGCAGCTCCGGGACTACCTTCACAGATACG.

This clone was counted ten times or more. The read is 3 residues too short to cover the CDR3 end, so that end is filled in from the germline J gene. The chain has TRBV13 and TRBJ1-6; TRBD1 agrees at 8 bases. V lost 3 bases to trimming and J lost 7 bases; unmatched junction nucleotides: 5. CDR1 is PRHDT and CDR2 is FYEKMQ in the germline V gene (reference sequence). The CDR3 extends over 15 amino acids. The CDR3 spells CASSLTGDRNSPLHF. The covered CDR3 bases are TGTGCCAGCAGCTTGACAGGGGATCGGAATTCACCC.

Ten or more counts support this clone. With the read ending 3 residues before the CDR3 end, the germline J gene is used to fill in that end. V gene TRBV20-1 combines with J gene TRBJ1-5, with 12 positions matching TRBD1. CDR1 DFQATT and CDR2 SNEGSKA come from the germline V gene (reference sequence). With 0 bases clipped from V and 0 bases from J, the junction kept 9 bases outside the gene matches. There are 19 residues in the CDR3. This CDR3 is CSARDEGTGGFGSNQPQHF. The sequenced part of the CDR3 DNA is TGCAGTGCTAGAGATGAGGGGACAGGGGGCTTTGGTAGCAATCAGCCC.

This clone was detected many times. One junction end does not reproduce the germline sequence, and a read error may be involved. The read gets to within 3 residues of the CDR3 end, and the germline J gene fills in the rest. The chain has TRBV7-7 and TRBJ2-5, with 7 bases that match TRBD2. CDR1 is SSHAT, CDR2 FNYEAQ, per germline (reference sequence). The CDR3 is made up of 14 amino acids. The covered CDR3 bases are TGTGCTAGCAGGCTAGCGGCAGACCAAGAGACC. Protein: CASRLAADQET. Given in full, the CDR3 is CASRLAADQETQYF.

The table lists this clone with many counts. The read ends 3 residues before the CDR3 terminus; that terminus is restored from the germline J gene. The rearrangement uses TRBV6-2 or TRBV6-3 and TRBJ2-7, with TRBD2 identical over 7 bases. Trimming took 7 bases from V and 6 from J; bases not matched to a gene: 15. This CDR3 is built from 15 residues. Germline V gives CDR1 MNHEY, CDR2 SVGEGT. The part of the CDR3 DNA that was read is TGTGCCAGCAACAAACCGGGGGGAGGGCCTGGCGAG. Translation gives CASNKPGGGPGE. The whole CDR3 region reads CASNKPGGGPGEQYF.

This clone has ten or more counts. The CDR3 end falls 3 residues outside the read, so it is completed with the germline J gene. V is TRBV20-1 and J is TRBJ2-2; 8 nucleotides match TRBD2. The J segment lost 6 bases and the V segment lost 0 bases, leaving 6 bases of the junction unmatched. Germline V gives CDR1 DFQATT, CDR2 SNEGSKA (reference sequence). The CDR3 has 15 residues. CDR3 in amino acids: CSARDRTSISGELFF. Incomplete CDR3 DNA: TGCAGTGCTAGAGACAGGACTAGCATTTCCGGGGAG.

This clone was seen ten or more times. Coverage ceases 3 residues before the CDR3 finishes, and the germline J gene fills in the end. The chain combines TRBV20-1 with TRBJ2-1, with D unresolved. This CDR3 contains 14 residues. CDR1 is DFQATT and CDR2 is SNEGSKA in the germline V gene (reference sequence). Trimming took off 1 base at V and 3 bases at J, with 10 bases between the two ends. The CDR3 region is CSARGPAYYNEQFF. The covered CDR3 bases are TGCAGTGCTAGAGGACCAGCGTACTACAATGAG.

On this clone: The read is 3 residues too short to cover the CDR3 end, so that end is filled in from the germline J gene. The gene calls are TRBV7-3 and TRBJ2-2, with D perhaps matching TRBD1 (5 bases). Germline V gene data show CDR1 as SGHTA and CDR2 as FQGTGA. Trimming stripped 6 bases from V and 6 bases from J, with 14 bases between. The CDR3 length is 14 residues. CDR3 bases read: TGTGCCAGCAGGTTCGCTAGGGGTTCCGGGGAG. Protein: CASRFARGSGE. In full, the CDR3 reads CASRFARGSGELFF.

The table lists this clone with many counts. CDR3 amino acids: CSVESRGTYGYTF. Incomplete CDR3 DNA: TGCAGCGTTGAATCCAGGGGAACTTATGGC. The rearrangement uses TRBV29-1 and TRBJ1-2; D is possibly TRBD1 (6 bases). The CDR3 is cut off 3 residues early in the read; its end comes from the germline J gene. In germline, CDR1 is SQVTM, CDR2 ANQGSEA. The CDR3 length is 13 residues. V was clipped by 2 bases and J by 5 bases, with 12 bases between them.

This clone was observed at least ten times. The CDR3 end lies 3 residues beyond the end of the read and is filled in from the germline J gene. The rearrangement uses TRBV5-1 and TRBJ2-7; 7 bases are shared with TRBD1. Trimming took 3 bases from V and 3 from J; bases not matched to a gene: 9. CDR3 length equals 15 residues. Germline V gene sequence: CDR1 SGHRS, CDR2 YFSETQ. The CDR3 sequence is CASSSPGTVLYEQYF. Partial CDR3 DNA: TGCGCCAGCAGCTCGCCCGGGACAGTCCTCTACGAG.

The sample holds many counts of this clone. The CDR3 is cut off 3 residues early in the read; its end comes from the germline J gene. The chain recombines TRBV9 with TRBJ2-1, with 8 bases identical to TRBD1. The CDR3 runs 15 residues. Germline V gene lookup returns CDR1 SGDLS and CDR2 YYNGEE. With V trimmed by 3 bases and J by 0 bases, 2 bases remained unmatched. The covered CDR3 bases are TGTGCCAGCAGCGGCCAGGGGGCCTCCTACAATGAG. Translation: CASSGQGASYNE. From start to end, the CDR3 is CASSGQGASYNEQFF.

This clone was seen many times. The read is 3 residues too short to cover the CDR3 end, so that end is filled in from the germline J gene. The V gene is TRBV7-9, the J gene TRBJ1-2, with D possibly matching TRBD1 (6 bases). This CDR3 contains 14 residues. Germline CDR1 is SEHNR and CDR2 is FQNEAQ (reference sequence). The CDR3 loop is CASSSLNRDGGYTF. The CDR3 DNA, read in part, is TGTGCCAGCAGCTCCCTAAACAGGGACGGGGGC.

This clone has a count of ten or more. Read data end 3 residues before the CDR3 end; the end is taken from the germline J gene. The V call is TRBV3-1 (or the pseudogene TRBV3-2), the J call TRBJ2-1, with 9 bases that match TRBD2. The CDR3 spans 16 residues. Per germline, CDR1 LGHDT and CDR2 YNNKEL (reference sequence). After removal of 1 base from V and 5 bases from J, the junction contained 6 bases not matched to a gene. Incomplete CDR3 DNA: TGTGCCAGCAGCCAAGCAAGCGGGAGGAAACACAATGAG. It encodes CASSQASGRKHNE. The CDR3 as a whole reads CASSQASGRKHNEQFF.